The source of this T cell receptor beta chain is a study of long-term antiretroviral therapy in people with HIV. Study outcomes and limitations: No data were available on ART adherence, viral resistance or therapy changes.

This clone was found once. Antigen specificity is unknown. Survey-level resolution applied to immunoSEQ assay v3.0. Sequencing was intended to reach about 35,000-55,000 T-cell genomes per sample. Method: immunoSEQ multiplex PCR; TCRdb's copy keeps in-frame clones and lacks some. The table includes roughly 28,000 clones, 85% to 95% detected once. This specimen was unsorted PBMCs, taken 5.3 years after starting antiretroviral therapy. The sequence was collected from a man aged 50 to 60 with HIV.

DNA for the CDR3: TGTGCCAGCAGTCCCCGGGACGGCGAGCCAGAAAAACTGTTTTTT. Its protein is CASSPRDGEPEKLFF. J is TRBJ1-4 and V is TRBV6-1; TRBD1 might be the D (5 bases). The V gene lost 5 bases and the J gene lost 8 bases, with 18 bases spanning the gap. CDR3 length: 15 residues. Looked up from germline, CDR1 is MNHNS and CDR2 is SASEGT.